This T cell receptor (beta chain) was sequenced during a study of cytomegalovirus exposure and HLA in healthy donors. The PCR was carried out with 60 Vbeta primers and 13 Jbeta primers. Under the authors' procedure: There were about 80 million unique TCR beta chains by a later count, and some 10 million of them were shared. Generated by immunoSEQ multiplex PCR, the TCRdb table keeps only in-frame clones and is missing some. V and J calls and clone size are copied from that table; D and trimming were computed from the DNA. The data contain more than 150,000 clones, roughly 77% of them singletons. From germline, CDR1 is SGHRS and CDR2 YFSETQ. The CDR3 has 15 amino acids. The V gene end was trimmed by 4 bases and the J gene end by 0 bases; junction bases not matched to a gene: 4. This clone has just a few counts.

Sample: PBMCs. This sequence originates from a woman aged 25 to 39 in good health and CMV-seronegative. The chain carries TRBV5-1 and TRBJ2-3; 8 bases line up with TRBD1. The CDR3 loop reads CASSLTGVSTDTQYF. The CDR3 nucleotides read TGCGCCAGCAGCCTGACAGGGGTTAGCACAGATACGCAGTATTTT. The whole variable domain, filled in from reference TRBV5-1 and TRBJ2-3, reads KAGVTQTPRYLIKTRGQQVTLSCSPISGHRSVSWYQQTPGQGLQFLFEYFSETQRNKGNFPGRFSGRQFSNSRSEMNVSTLELGDSALYLCASSLTGVSTDTQYFGPGTRLTVL.